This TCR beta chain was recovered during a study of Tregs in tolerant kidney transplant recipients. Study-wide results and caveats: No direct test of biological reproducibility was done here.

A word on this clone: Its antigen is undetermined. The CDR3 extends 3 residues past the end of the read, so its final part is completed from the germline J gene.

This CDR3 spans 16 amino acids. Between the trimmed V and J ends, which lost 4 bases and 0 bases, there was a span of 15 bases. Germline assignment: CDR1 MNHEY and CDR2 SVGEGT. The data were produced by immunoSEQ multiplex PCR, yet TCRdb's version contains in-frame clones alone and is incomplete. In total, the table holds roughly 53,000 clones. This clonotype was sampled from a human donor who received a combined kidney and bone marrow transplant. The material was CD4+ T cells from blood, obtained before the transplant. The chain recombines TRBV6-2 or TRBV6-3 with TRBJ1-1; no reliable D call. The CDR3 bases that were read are TGTGCCAGCAGTTTTGCAGGTGGATACATGAACACTGAA. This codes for CASSFAGGYMNTE. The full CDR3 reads CASSFAGGYMNTEAFF.